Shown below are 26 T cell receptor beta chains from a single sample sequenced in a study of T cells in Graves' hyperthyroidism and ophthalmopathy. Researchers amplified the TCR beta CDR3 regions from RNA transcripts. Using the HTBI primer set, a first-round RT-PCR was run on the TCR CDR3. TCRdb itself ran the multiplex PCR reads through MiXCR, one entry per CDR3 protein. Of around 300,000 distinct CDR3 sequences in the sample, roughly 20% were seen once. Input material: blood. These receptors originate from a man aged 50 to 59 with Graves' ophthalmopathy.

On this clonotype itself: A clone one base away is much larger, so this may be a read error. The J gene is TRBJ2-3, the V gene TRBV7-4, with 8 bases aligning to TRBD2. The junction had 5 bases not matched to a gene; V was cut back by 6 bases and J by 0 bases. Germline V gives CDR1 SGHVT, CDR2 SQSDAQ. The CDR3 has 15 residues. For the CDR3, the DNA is TGTGCCAGCAGTCGTAGCGGGGCTAGCACAGATACGCAGTATTTT. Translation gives CASSRSGASTDTQYF.

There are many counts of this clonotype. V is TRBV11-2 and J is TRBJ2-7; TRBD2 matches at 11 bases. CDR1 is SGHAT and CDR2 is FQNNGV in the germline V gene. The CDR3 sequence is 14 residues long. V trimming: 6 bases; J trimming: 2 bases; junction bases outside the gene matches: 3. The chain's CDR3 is CASRVAGGAYEQYF. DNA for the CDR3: TGTGCCAGCAGGGTAGCGGGAGGGGCCTACGAGCAGTACTTC.

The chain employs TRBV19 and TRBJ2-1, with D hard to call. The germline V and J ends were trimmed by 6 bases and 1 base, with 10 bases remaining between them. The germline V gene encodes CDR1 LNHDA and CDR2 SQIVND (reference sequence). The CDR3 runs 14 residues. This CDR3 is CASRGRASYNEQFF. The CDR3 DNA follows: TGTGCCAGTAGAGGACGAGCGTCCTACAATGAGCAGTTCTTC.

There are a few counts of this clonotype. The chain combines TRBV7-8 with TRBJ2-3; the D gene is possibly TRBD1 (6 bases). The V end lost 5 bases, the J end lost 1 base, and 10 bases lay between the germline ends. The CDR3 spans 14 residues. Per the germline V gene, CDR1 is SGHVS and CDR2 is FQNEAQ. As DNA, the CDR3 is TGTGCCAGCAGCCGTGACAGGCGCACAGATACGCAGTATTTT. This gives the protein CASSRDRRTDTQYF.

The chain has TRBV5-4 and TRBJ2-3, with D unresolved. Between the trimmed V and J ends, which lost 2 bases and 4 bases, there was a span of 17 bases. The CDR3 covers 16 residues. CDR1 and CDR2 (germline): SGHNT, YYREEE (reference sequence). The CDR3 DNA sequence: TGTGCCAGCAGCTTTTCTGGCGTAAAGTCCCCAGATACGCAGTATTTT. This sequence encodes CASSFSGVKSPDTQYF. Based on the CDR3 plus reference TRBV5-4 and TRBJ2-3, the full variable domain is ETGVTQSPTHLIKTRGQQVTLRCSSQSGHNTVSWYQQALGQGPQFIFQYYREEENGRGNFPPRFSGLQFPNYSSELNVNALELDDSALYLCASSFSGVKSPDTQYFGPGTRLTVL.

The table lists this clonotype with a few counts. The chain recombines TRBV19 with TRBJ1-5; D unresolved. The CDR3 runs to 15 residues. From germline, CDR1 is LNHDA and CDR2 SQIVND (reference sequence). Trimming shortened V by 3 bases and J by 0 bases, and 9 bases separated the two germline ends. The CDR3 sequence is CASSMSRISNQPQHF. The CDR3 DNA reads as TGTGCCAGTAGTATGTCGCGGATTAGCAATCAGCCCCAGCATTTT.

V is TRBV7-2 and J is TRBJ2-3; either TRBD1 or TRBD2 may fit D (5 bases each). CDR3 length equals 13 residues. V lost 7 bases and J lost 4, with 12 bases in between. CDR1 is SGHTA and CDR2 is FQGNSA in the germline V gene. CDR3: CASTPRGPDTQYF. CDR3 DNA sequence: TGTGCCAGCACACCGAGGGGCCCAGATACGCAGTATTTT.

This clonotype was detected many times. For the CDR3, the DNA is TGTGCCAGCCATTTACAGGGGAGCGTCACCGGGGAGCTGTTTTTT. Its protein product is CASHLQGSVTGELFF. The J gene is TRBJ2-2, the V gene TRBV5-5; 7 bases are a match to TRBD1. The CDR3 sequence is 15 residues long. Germline CDR1 SGHKS, CDR2 YYEKEE (reference sequence). J lost 4 bases, V lost 7 bases, and 10 bases had no gene match.

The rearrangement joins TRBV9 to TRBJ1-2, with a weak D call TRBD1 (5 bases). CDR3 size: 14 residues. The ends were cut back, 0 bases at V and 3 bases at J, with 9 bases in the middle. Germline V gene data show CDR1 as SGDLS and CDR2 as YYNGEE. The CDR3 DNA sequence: TGTGCCAGCAGCGTAGGGGGGGTCGACTATGGCTACACCTTC. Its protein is CASSVGGVDYGYTF.

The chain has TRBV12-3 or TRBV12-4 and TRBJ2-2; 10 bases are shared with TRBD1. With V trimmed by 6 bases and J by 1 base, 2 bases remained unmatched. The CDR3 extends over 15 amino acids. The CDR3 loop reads CASRGQGRNTGELFF. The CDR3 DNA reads TGTGCCAGCAGGGGACAGGGGCGGAACACCGGGGAGCTGTTTTTT.

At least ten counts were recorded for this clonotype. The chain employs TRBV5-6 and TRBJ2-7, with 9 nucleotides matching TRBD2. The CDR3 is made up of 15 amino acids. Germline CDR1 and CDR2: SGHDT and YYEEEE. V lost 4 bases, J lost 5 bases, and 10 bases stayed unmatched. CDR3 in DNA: TGTGCCAGCAGCCTTGAGAGCGGGAGGCGAGACGAGCAGTACTTC. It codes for CASSLESGRRDEQYF.

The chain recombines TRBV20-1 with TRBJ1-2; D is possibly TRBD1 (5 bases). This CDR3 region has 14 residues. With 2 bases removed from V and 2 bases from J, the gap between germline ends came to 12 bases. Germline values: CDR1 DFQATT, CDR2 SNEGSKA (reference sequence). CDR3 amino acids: CSARPWTTNYGYTF. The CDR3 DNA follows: TGCAGTGCTAGACCCTGGACAACCAACTATGGCTACACCTTC.

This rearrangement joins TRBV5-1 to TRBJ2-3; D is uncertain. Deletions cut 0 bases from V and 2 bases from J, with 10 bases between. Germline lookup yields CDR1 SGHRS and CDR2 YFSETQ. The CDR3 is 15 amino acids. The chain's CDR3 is CASSLEGRNTDTQYF. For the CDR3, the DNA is TGCGCCAGCAGCTTGGAAGGACGGAACACAGATACGCAGTATTTT.

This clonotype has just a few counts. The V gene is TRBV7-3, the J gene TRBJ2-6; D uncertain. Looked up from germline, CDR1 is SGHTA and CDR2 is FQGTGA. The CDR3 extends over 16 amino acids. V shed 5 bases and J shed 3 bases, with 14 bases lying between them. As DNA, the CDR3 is TGTGCCAGCAGCCCCCGGGTAGGGAATGGGGCCAACGTCCTGACTTTC. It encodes CASSPRVGNGANVLTF.

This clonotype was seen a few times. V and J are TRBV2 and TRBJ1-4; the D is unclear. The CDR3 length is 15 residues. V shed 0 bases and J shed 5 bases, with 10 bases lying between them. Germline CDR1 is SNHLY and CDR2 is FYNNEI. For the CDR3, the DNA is TGTGCCAGCAGTGAAGCCGGCAGAGAAAATGAAAAACTGTTTTTT. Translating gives CASSEAGRENEKLFF.

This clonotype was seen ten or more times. The CDR3 loop is CASSLVRAGGSPLHF. DNA for the CDR3: TGTGCCAGCAGTCTCGTCAGGGCTGGGGGATCACCCCTCCACTTT. The gene calls are TRBV28 and TRBJ1-6; D is possibly TRBD1 (5 bases). Germline V lookup: CDR1 MDHEN, CDR2 SYDVKM. CDR3 length: 15 residues. Trimming took 5 bases from V and 10 from J, leaving 18 bases between them. Drawing the rest from reference TRBV28 and TRBJ1-6, the complete variable domain is DVKVTQSSRYLVKRTGEKVFLECVQDMDHENMFWYRQDPGLGLRLIYFSYDVKMKEKGDIPEGYSVSREKKERFSLILESASTNQTSMYLCASSLVRAGGSPLHFGNGTRLTVT.

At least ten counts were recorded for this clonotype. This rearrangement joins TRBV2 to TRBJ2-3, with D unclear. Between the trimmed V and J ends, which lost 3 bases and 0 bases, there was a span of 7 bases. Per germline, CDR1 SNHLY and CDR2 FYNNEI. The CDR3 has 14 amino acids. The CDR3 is CASSEVQSTDTQYF. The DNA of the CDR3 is TGTGCCAGCAGTGAGGTACAGAGCACAGATACGCAGTATTTT.

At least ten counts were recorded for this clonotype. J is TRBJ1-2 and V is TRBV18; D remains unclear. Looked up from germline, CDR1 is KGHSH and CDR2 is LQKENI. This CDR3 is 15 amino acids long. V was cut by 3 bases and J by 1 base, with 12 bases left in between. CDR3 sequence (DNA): TGTGCCAGCTCACCCCAGGAGGTAGATAACTATGGCTACACCTTC. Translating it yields CASSPQEVDNYGYTF.

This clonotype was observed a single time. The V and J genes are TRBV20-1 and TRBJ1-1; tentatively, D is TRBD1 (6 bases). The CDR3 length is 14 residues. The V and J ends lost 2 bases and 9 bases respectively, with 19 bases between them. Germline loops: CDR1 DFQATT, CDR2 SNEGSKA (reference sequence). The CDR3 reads CSARKSQRQEQAFF. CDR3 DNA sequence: TGCAGTGCTAGAAAGAGCCAGCGACAGGAACAAGCTTTCTTT.

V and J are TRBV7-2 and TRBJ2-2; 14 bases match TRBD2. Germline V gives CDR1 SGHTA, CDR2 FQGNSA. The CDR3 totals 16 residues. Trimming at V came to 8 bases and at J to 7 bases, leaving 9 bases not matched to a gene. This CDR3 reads CASRLAGGPSGGELFF. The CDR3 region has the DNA TGTGCCAGCCGACTAGCGGGAGGGCCCTCGGGCGGGGAGCTGTTTTTT.

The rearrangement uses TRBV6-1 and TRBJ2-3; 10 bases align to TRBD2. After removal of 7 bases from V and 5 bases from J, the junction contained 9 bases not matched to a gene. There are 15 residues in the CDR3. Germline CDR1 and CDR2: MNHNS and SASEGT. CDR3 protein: CASTSTSGPRDTQYF. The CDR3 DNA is TGTGCCAGCACCTCGACTAGCGGGCCGCGAGATACGCAGTATTTT.

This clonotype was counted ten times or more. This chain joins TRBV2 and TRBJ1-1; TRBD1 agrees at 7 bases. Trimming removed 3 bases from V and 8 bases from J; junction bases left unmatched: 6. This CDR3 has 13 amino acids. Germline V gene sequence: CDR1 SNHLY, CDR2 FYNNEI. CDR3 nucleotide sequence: TGTGCCAGCAGTGATTTCGGGACAGTAGAAGCTTTCTTT. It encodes CASSDFGTVEAFF.

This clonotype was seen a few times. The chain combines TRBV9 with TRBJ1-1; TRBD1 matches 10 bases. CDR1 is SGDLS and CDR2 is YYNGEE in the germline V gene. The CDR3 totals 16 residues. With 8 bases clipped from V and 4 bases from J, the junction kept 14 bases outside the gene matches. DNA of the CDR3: TGTGCCAGTGGGGGAGGTGACAGGGGGCTGGGCACTGAAGCTTTCTTT. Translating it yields CASGGGDRGLGTEAFF. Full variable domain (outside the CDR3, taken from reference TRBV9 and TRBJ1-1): DSGVTQTPKHLITATGQRVTLRCSPRSGDLSVYWYQQSLDQGLQFLIQYYNGEERAKGNILERFSAQQFPDLHSELNLSSLELGDSALYFCASGGGDRGLGTEAFFGQGTRLTVV.

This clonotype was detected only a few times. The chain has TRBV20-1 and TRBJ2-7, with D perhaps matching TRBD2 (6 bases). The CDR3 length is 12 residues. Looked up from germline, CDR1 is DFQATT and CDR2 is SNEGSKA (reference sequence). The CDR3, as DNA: TGCAGCCTGCGGGGTTTGGCTTGGCGGCAGTACTTC. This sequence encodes CSLRGLAWRQYF.

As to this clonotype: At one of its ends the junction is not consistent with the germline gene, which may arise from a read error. CDR3 protein: CASSVAGEATYEQYF. DNA for the CDR3: TGTGCCAGCAGCGTAGCCGGGGAGGCCACCTATGAGCAGTACTTC. V gene TRBV9 combines with J gene TRBJ2-7, with D possibly being TRBD2 (6 bases). The CDR3 loop spans 15 amino acids. Per the germline V gene, CDR1 is SGDLS and CDR2 is YYNGEE. Drawing the rest from reference TRBV9 and TRBJ2-7, the complete variable domain is DSGVTQTPKHLITATGQRVTLRCSPRSGDLSVYWYQQSLDQGLQFLIQYYNGEERAKGNILERFSAQQFPDLHSELNLSSLELGDSALYFCASSVAGEATYEQYFGPGTRLTVT.

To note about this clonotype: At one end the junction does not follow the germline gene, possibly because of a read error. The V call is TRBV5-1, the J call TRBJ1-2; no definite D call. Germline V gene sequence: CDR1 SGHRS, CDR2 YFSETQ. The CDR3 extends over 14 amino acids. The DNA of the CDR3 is TGCGCCGGCAGCTTGACGACGGGGAACTATGGCTACACCTTC. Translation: CAGSLTTGNYGYTF.